What follows describes a single TCR beta chain. Its antigen is undetermined. Method: immunoSEQ multiplex PCR; TCRdb's copy keeps in-frame clones and lacks some. The table records roughly 270,000 clones, 85% to 95% of them present only once. This CDR3 is built from 15 residues. V gave up 3 bases and J gave up 5 bases, with 17 bases separating them. Per the germline V gene, CDR1 is SGDLS and CDR2 is YYNGEE. These data originate in a study of T cell responses to AZD1222 COVID-19 vaccine. Findings and caveats of the study: Nearly half of spike-specific TCRs reportedly target unmutated variant regions.

This receptor was taken from an adult who received the AZD1222 COVID-19 vaccine. Sample: peripheral blood, taken 28 days after the second AZD1222 dose. V is TRBV9 and J is TRBJ1-1, with a possible D match to TRBD1 (5 bases). DNA of the CDR3: TGTGCCAGCAGCGCCCGGGACCCTCGAGGGACTGAAGCTTTCTTT. It codes for CASSARDPRGTEAFF.